The 30 T cell receptor beta chains given below trace back to one sample, sequenced in a study of cytomegalovirus exposure and HLA in healthy donors. It was with 60 Vbeta and 13 Jbeta primers that the PCR ran. The method was immunoSEQ multiplex PCR; TCRdb's version includes in-frame clones alone and lacks a portion of them. This table holds 150,000 to 200,000 clones. Material for sequencing was PBMCs. All receptors derive from a boy younger than 18 in good health and CMV-seronegative.

The J gene is TRBJ2-3, the V gene TRBV29-1, with D perhaps matching TRBD1 (8 bases). The germline V gene encodes CDR1 SQVTM and CDR2 ANQGSEA. The germline V and J ends were trimmed by 0 bases and 0 bases, with 19 bases remaining between them. There are 18 residues in the CDR3. This CDR3 is CSVEDLPGGQASTDTQYF. The CDR3, as DNA: TGCAGCGTTGAAGACCTGCCGGGGGGACAGGCAAGCACAGATACGCAGTATTTT.

This sequence joins TRBV27 and TRBJ1-5; 9 nucleotides align to TRBD1. Germline assignment: CDR1 MNHEY and CDR2 SMNVEV (reference sequence). V lost 4 bases, J lost 1 base, and 5 bases stayed unmatched. This CDR3 region has 16 residues. In DNA, the CDR3 is TGTGCCAGCAGTTCCGACAGGGGGGAGAGCAATCAGCCCCAGCATTTT. It specifies CASSSDRGESNQPQHF.

This chain links TRBV4-2 with TRBJ1-2; 8 positions match TRBD1. In germline, CDR1 is LGHNA, CDR2 YNFKEQ. Trimming cost V 2 bases and J 4 bases; bases outside gene matches: 6. This CDR3 is 15 amino acids long. CDR3 nucleotide sequence: TGTGCCAGCAGCCAATCGTCAGGGGGCAGCTATGGCTACACCTTC. Residues: CASSQSSGGSYGYTF.

The chain recombines TRBV5-1 with TRBJ2-5; D is possibly TRBD2 (7 bases). The germline V and J ends were trimmed by 2 bases and 4 bases, with 15 bases remaining between them. This CDR3 is 15 amino acids long. CDR1 and CDR2 (germline): SGHRS, YFSETQ. CDR3 DNA: TGCGCCAGCAGCTTTTCGGGGGGCCTGGGAGAGACCCAGTACTTC. Translation: CASSFSGGLGETQYF.

The V call is TRBV2, the J call TRBJ2-3; 8 nucleotides agree with TRBD1. This CDR3 is 15 amino acids long. Trimming took 7 bases from V and 2 from J; bases not matched to a gene: 8. Germline V lookup: CDR1 SNHLY, CDR2 FYNNEI. The CDR3 DNA reads as TGTGCCAGCATTCGGGGGACAGGCTCCACAGATACGCAGTATTTT. It yields the protein CASIRGTGSTDTQYF. The full variable domain, its missing parts supplied by reference TRBV2 and TRBJ2-3, is EPEVTQTPSHQVTQMGQEVILRCVPISNHLYFYWYRQILGQKVEFLVSFYNNEISEKSEIFDDQFSVERPDGSNFTLKIRSTKLEDSAMYFCASIRGTGSTDTQYFGPGTRLTVL.

The chain combines TRBV5-6 with TRBJ2-3; D may be TRBD2 (7 bases). Between the trimmed V and J ends, which lost 4 bases and 0 bases, there was a span of 15 bases. Germline values: CDR1 SGHDT, CDR2 YYEEEE. CDR3 length equals 16 residues. CDR3: CASSGGALTSTDTQYF. DNA for the CDR3: TGTGCCAGCAGCGGGGGGGCGCTCACTAGCACAGATACGCAGTATTTT.

This chain joins TRBV6-6 and TRBJ2-7; D might be TRBD1 (6 bases). Looked up from germline, CDR1 is MNHNY and CDR2 is SVGAGI (reference sequence). Trimming took 6 bases from V and 6 from J, leaving 15 bases between them. The CDR3 is made up of 13 amino acids. CDR3 sequence: CASSLGHSPEQYF. CDR3 sequence (DNA): TGTGCCAGCAGCCTGGGACACTCACCCGAGCAGTACTTC.

The chain recombines TRBV7-9 with TRBJ2-3, with 8 nucleotides matching TRBD2. The CDR3 is 16 residues long. V gave up 2 bases and J gave up 2 bases; unmatched junction bases: 6. In germline, CDR1 is SEHNR, CDR2 FQNEAQ (reference sequence). CDR3 sequence: CASSLLRRGDTDTQYF. In nucleotides, the CDR3 is TGTGCCAGCAGCTTATTGCGGCGGGGGGACACAGATACGCAGTATTTT. Combining the CDR3 with reference TRBV7-9 and TRBJ2-3 gives the whole variable domain DTGVSQNPRHKITKRGQNVTFRCDPISEHNRLYWYRQTLGQGPEFLTYFQNEAQLEKSRLLSDRFSAERPKGSFSTLEIQRTEQGDSAMYLCASSLLRRGDTDTQYFGPGTRLTVL.

CDR3 protein: CAKVRGGDRREQYF. The CDR3 DNA is TGTGCCAAGGTGCGGGGGGGGGACCGTCGGGAGCAGTACTTC. The V gene is TRBV27, the J gene TRBJ2-7, with 9 bases that match TRBD2. The ends lost 10 bases at V and 7 bases at J; junction bases unmatched: 14. Germline CDR1 reads MNHEY; CDR2 reads SMNVEV (reference sequence). CDR3 length: 14 amino acids.

The genes are TRBV11-1 and TRBJ2-3; 11 bases are a match to TRBD2. The CDR3 has 13 residues. From germline, CDR1 is SGHAT and CDR2 FQDESV (reference sequence). The trim removed 0 bases at V and 14 bases at J, leaving 4 bases unmatched. The CDR3: CASSLATSGVLYF. CDR3 in DNA: TGTGCCAGCAGCTTAGCGACTAGCGGGGTCTTGTATTTT.

The chain has TRBV27 and TRBJ2-7; 7 bases fit TRBD1. Losses at the gene ends were 6 bases for V and 2 bases for J; bases not matched to a gene: 10. Germline CDR1 reads MNHEY; CDR2 reads SMNVEV (reference sequence). The CDR3 extends over 15 amino acids. The CDR3 sequence is CASRILRDSTYEQYF. Here the CDR3 DNA reads TGTGCCAGCAGAATCCTCCGGGACAGTACCTACGAGCAGTACTTC.

The chain uses TRBV5-4 and TRBJ2-7; tentative D call: TRBD2 (5 bases). Per germline, CDR1 SGHNT and CDR2 YYREEE (reference sequence). There are 12 residues in the CDR3. V lost 7 bases and J 0 bases, leaving 8 bases between the germline ends. The CDR3 sequence: CASGGSSYEQYF. The CDR3 DNA reads as TGTGCCAGCGGAGGATCCTCCTACGAGCAGTACTTC.

The chain couples TRBV25-1 to TRBJ2-1; 10 positions agree with TRBD1. This CDR3 is built from 15 residues. V lost 3 bases and J lost 7; bases outside the gene matches: 6. Looked up from germline, CDR1 is MGHDK and CDR2 is SYGVNS. The CDR3 nucleotides read TGTGCCAGCAGTGAGACAGGGGGCGCTGAGAATGAGCAGTTCTTC. It yields the protein CASSETGGAENEQFF.

The rearrangement joins TRBV11-2 to TRBJ1-6; no clear D. Looked up from germline, CDR1 is SGHAT and CDR2 is FQNNGV. V lost 0 bases and J 10 bases, leaving 10 bases between the germline ends. This CDR3 is 14 amino acids long. In DNA, the CDR3 is TGTGCCAGCAGCTTAGATCAGCGGACCTCACCCCTCCACTTT. This translates into CASSLDQRTSPLHF.

The chain links TRBV19 to TRBJ1-1, with D possibly TRBD1 on 5 matching bases. V was pared by 3 bases and J by 4 bases, with 12 bases between. The length of the CDR3 is 14 residues. The germline V gene has CDR1 LNHDA and CDR2 SQIVND (reference sequence). The DNA of the CDR3 is TGTGCCAGTAGTATGCAGGGTGTATTCACTGAAGCTTTCTTT. This encodes CASSMQGVFTEAFF.

The chain employs TRBV29-1 and TRBJ2-7; D remains ambiguous. Trimming shortened V by 3 bases and J by 4 bases, and 7 bases separated the two germline ends. Germline CDR1 is SQVTM and CDR2 is ANQGSEA. This CDR3 has 11 residues. In DNA form, the CDR3 reads TGCAGCGTTGAGTGGCGGTACGAGCAGTACTTC. This translates into CSVEWRYEQYF.

This chain uses TRBV14 with TRBJ1-2; D not certain. CDR3 length: 17 amino acids. V shed 0 bases and J shed 8 bases, with 22 bases lying between them. CDR1 and CDR2 (germline): SGHDN, FVKESK. The CDR3 sequence is CASSQDRVSGIVGGYTF. DNA for the CDR3: TGTGCCAGCAGCCAAGATCGGGTGTCGGGGATCGTTGGGGGCTACACCTTC.

The chain uses TRBV5-1 and TRBJ2-7, with a possible D match to TRBD1 (7 bases). Germline V gene data show CDR1 as SGHRS and CDR2 as YFSETQ. CDR3 length: 15 amino acids. Trimming removed 4 bases at V and 3 bases at J, with 17 bases between. The CDR3: CASSRAGGNDYEQYF. CDR3 in DNA: TGCGCCAGCAGCAGAGCAGGGGGGAACGACTACGAGCAGTACTTC.

The gene calls are TRBV5-1 and TRBJ2-2, with D possibly TRBD1 on 5 matching bases. The J call could be wrong; TRBJ1-3 is a better fit for the DNA end. Germline V gives CDR1 SGHRS, CDR2 YFSETQ. The CDR3 spans 14 residues. CDR3 sequence: CASSFELGQNTIYF. The CDR3 bases are TGCGCCAGCAGCTTCGAGTTGGGGCAAAACACCATATATTTT.

This chain links TRBV6-1 with TRBJ2-3; no firm D call. V lost 6 bases and J 0 bases, leaving 4 bases between the germline ends. Germline CDR1 reads MNHNS; CDR2 reads SASEGT. This CDR3 is built from 12 residues. For the CDR3, the DNA is TGTGCCAGCAGCCCTAGCACAGATACGCAGTATTTT. This translates into CASSPSTDTQYF.

The rearrangement links TRBV5-1 to TRBJ2-5, with D perhaps matching TRBD1 (6 bases). Germline values: CDR1 SGHRS, CDR2 YFSETQ. This CDR3 has 15 amino acids. Trimming shortened V by 3 bases and J by 5 bases, and 17 bases separated the two germline ends. CDR3 bases: TGCGCCAGCAGCTGGGGGCCAGGTTCCGAGGAGACCCAGTACTTC. Its translation: CASSWGPGSEETQYF.

J is TRBJ2-3 and V is TRBV5-1; 7 bases agree with TRBD1. The CDR3 has 16 amino acids. The germline V gene has CDR1 SGHRS and CDR2 YFSETQ. V lost 0 bases, J lost 3 bases, and 7 bases stayed unmatched. DNA of the CDR3: TGCGCCAGCAGCTTGGGTTTACAGGGGAAAACAGATACGCAGTATTTT. Translated: CASSLGLQGKTDTQYF.

This sequence joins TRBV6-4 and TRBJ2-6, with 7 nucleotides matching TRBD1. Trimming cost V 3 bases and J 0 bases; bases outside gene matches: 2. CDR1 and CDR2 (germline): MRHNA, SNTAGT. The CDR3 length is 16 residues. The CDR3 nucleotides read TGTGCCAGCAGTGATCGACAGGGCTCTGGGGCCAACGTCCTGACTTTC. Protein: CASSDRQGSGANVLTF.

The V and J genes are TRBV5-8 and TRBJ1-4; D is uncertain. CDR1 and CDR2 (germline): SGHTS, YDEGEE. The germline V and J ends were trimmed by 1 base and 7 bases, with 11 bases remaining between them. The CDR3 is 14 residues long. The CDR3, as DNA: TGTGCCAGCAGCTTGCACAGTGCGCGTGAAAAACTGTTTTTT. Encoded protein: CASSLHSAREKLFF.

The rearrangement uses TRBV7-9 and TRBJ2-3, with 7 positions matching TRBD1. This CDR3 has 15 residues. The V gene's germline CDR1 is SEHNR and CDR2 FQNEAQ (reference sequence). Unmatched junction bases numbered 12, after V lost 11 bases and J lost 1 base. The CDR3 loop reads CAYELGTGGTDTQYF. The CDR3 nucleotides are TGTGCCTACGAGCTTGGAACAGGGGGCACAGATACGCAGTATTTT.

The gene calls are TRBV5-1 and TRBJ1-5, with 10 bases fitting TRBD1. V shed 4 bases and J 6 bases; nucleotides not matched to a gene: 4. Germline CDR1 and CDR2: SGHRS and YFSETQ. The length of the CDR3 is 14 residues. The CDR3 DNA reads as TGCGCCAGCAGCACCGGGACAGGGGCTCAGCCCCAGCATTTT. Protein: CASSTGTGAQPQHF.

The CDR3 DNA is TGCGCCAGCAGCTTGGGTATGTTGCGGGGGGGCCGAGGCACAGATACGCAGTATTTT. It codes for CASSLGMLRGGRGTDTQYF. This sequence joins TRBV5-1 and TRBJ2-3; TRBD2 matches 9 bases. Trimming at V came to 0 bases and at J to 1 base, leaving 12 bases not matched to a gene. Germline lookup yields CDR1 SGHRS and CDR2 YFSETQ. CDR3 length equals 19 residues.

The V and J genes are TRBV7-8 and TRBJ2-3, with TRBD2 matching over 13 bases. The J segment lost 5 bases and the V segment lost 5 bases, leaving 7 bases of the junction unmatched. The CDR3 consists of 16 residues. Germline V gene data show CDR1 as SGHVS and CDR2 as FQNEAQ. The DNA for the CDR3 is TGTGCCAGCAGCATTACTAGCGGGGGGGCCGTAGATACGCAGTATTTT. This encodes CASSITSGGAVDTQYF.

V is TRBV15 and J is TRBJ2-3; 7 positions agree with TRBD2. Looked up from germline, CDR1 is LNHNV and CDR2 is YYDKDF (reference sequence). The CDR3 sequence is 18 residues long. V was pared by 1 base and J by 0 bases, with 10 bases of the junction left unmatched. CDR3 nucleotide sequence: TGTGCCACCAGCAGAGGCCAACTAGCGACCCTTAGCACAGATACGCAGTATTTT. It codes for CATSRGQLATLSTDTQYF.

Worth noting for this clone: Other DNA sequences of this sample code for an identical CDR3. V gene TRBV11-2 combines with J gene TRBJ1-1; no firm D call. With 3 bases removed from V and 0 bases from J, the gap between germline ends came to 5 bases. The CDR3 totals 13 residues. The germline gives CDR1 SGHAT, CDR2 FQNNGV. The CDR3 DNA is TGTGCCAGCAGCTTGGCCGTGAACACTGAAGCTTTCTTT. Its protein is CASSLAVNTEAFF.